This T cell receptor beta chain was recovered during a study of patients and donors after allogeneic stem cell transplantation. Germline-derived CDR1 and CDR2 are LNHNV and YYDKDF (reference sequence). This CDR3 contains 16 residues. Trimming stripped 0 bases from V and 4 bases from J, with 16 bases between. A single record per CDR3 protein comes from TCRdb applying MiXCR to the RT-PCR reads. The sample lists approximately 160,000 distinct CDR3 sequences, roughly 31% occurring once. Sequencing was done on a sample of blood, either unsorted or a sorted T cell fraction (not recorded which). V gene TRBV15 combines with J gene TRBJ2-7, with D uncertain. The receptor comes from a human donor who was either an allogeneic HSCT recipient or a stem cell or donor lymphocyte infusion donor (not recorded which). It is not recorded whose cells these are; they may come from a transplant donor. The CDR3 DNA reads TGTGCCACCAGCAGAGATCGGGTTAGTAATTATTACGAGCAGTACTTC. This gives the protein CATSRDRVSNYYEQYF. The full variable domain, with the rest looked up from reference TRBV15 and TRBJ2-7, is DAMVIQNPRYQVTQFGKPVTLSCSQTLNHNVMYWYQQKSSQAPKLLFHYYDKDFNNEADTPDNFQSRRPNTSFCFLDIRSPGLGDTAMYLCATSRDRVSNYYEQYFGPGTRLTVT.